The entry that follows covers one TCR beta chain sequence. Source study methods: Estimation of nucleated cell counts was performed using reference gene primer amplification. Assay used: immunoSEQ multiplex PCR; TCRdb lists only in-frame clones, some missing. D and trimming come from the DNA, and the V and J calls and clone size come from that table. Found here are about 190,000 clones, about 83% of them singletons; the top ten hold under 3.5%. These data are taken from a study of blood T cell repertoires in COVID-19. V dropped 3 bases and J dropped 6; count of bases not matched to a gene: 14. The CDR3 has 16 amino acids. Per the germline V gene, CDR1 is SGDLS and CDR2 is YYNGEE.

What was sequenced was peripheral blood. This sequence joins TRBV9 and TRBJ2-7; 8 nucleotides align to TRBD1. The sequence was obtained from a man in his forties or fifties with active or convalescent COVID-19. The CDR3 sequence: CASSAEGPGGPSEQYF. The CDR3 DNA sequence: TGTGCCAGCAGCGCCGAGGGGCCAGGGGGCCCCTCCGAGCAGTACTTC.